These 14 T cell receptor beta chains share one sample of origin, sequenced in a study of technical replicates of blood from several donors. Assay used: immunoSEQ multiplex PCR; TCRdb lists only in-frame clones, some missing. This table has about 49,000 clones, 92% appearing once. The sequencing input was PBMCs. These receptors were collected from a human donor in good health. Some clones in this sample may be carry-over from other donors' samples.

The J gene is TRBJ1-2, the V gene TRBV7-3; TRBD1 matches at 8 bases. The CDR3 runs 15 residues. V shed 5 bases and J 8 bases; nucleotides not matched to a gene: 13. Germline assignment: CDR1 SGHTA and CDR2 FQGTGA. In DNA, the CDR3 is TGTGCCAGCAGCACAGAACCCGGACAGGGAGGAGGCTACACCTTC. Translating it yields CASSTEPGQGGGYTF.

V is TRBV7-2 and J is TRBJ1-4; tentative D call: TRBD1 (5 bases). CDR3 length equals 15 residues. Germline V gene data show CDR1 as SGHTA and CDR2 as FQGNSA. With 2 bases removed from V and 2 bases from J, the gap between germline ends came to 9 bases. The CDR3 sequence: CASSLQGPTNEKLFF. In DNA, the CDR3 is TGTGCCAGCAGCTTACAGGGTCCCACTAATGAAAAACTGTTTTTT.

This chain connects TRBV4-3 to TRBJ2-1; 7 positions agree with TRBD1. After removal of 4 bases from V and 9 bases from J, the junction contained 9 bases not matched to a gene. There are 14 residues in the CDR3. The V gene's germline CDR1 is LGHNA and CDR2 YSLEER. This CDR3 reads CASSLGQAFGEQFF. The CDR3, as DNA: TGCGCCAGCAGCCTTGGACAGGCGTTTGGTGAGCAGTTCTTC.

This chain uses TRBV2 with TRBJ2-7, with D maybe TRBD1 (8 bases). V lost 6 bases and J lost 3, with 15 bases in between. The CDR3 has 14 amino acids. CDR1 SNHLY and CDR2 FYNNEI come from the germline V gene. The DNA for the CDR3 is TGTGCCAGCAGCGGGGGGACAGGATACTACGAGCAGTACTTC. Translation: CASSGGTGYYEQYF.

V and J are TRBV7-9 and TRBJ1-5; TRBD1 aligns across 11 bases. V dropped 5 bases and J dropped 0; count of bases not matched to a gene: 3. This CDR3 has 16 residues. From germline, CDR1 is SEHNR and CDR2 FQNEAQ (reference sequence). The CDR3 spells CASSPGQGDSNQPQHF. CDR3 bases: TGTGCCAGCAGCCCGGGACAGGGGGATAGCAATCAGCCCCAGCATTTT. The whole variable domain, filled in from reference TRBV7-9 and TRBJ1-5, reads DTGVSQNPRHKITKRGQNVTFRCDPISEHNRLYWYRQTLGQGPEFLTYFQNEAQLEKSRLLSDRFSAERPKGSFSTLEIQRTEQGDSAMYLCASSPGQGDSNQPQHFGDGTRLSIL.

Here the CDR3 DNA reads TGCGCCAGCAGCCAGAAACAGGGGACCCCCTACAATGAGCAGTTCTTC. It codes for CASSQKQGTPYNEQFF. V and J are TRBV4-3 and TRBJ2-1, with 7 bases fitting TRBD1. The CDR3 sequence is 16 residues long. Germline V gives CDR1 LGHNA, CDR2 YSLEER. V shed 3 bases and J 2 bases; nucleotides not matched to a gene: 7.

The chain uses TRBV5-1 and TRBJ2-2; 9 bases line up with TRBD1. V lost 5 bases and J lost 5; bases outside the gene matches: 7. The CDR3 is 15 residues long. Germline values: CDR1 SGHRS, CDR2 YFSETQ. This CDR3 is CASSLTGQGTGELFF. In DNA form, the CDR3 reads TGCGCCAGCAGTCTCACGGGACAGGGAACCGGGGAGCTGTTTTTT.

The chain joins TRBV5-1 to TRBJ2-7; 10 bases are shared with TRBD1. CDR3 length: 14 amino acids. CDR1 and CDR2 (germline): SGHRS, YFSETQ. After removal of 3 bases from V and 3 bases from J, the junction contained 3 bases not matched to a gene. The CDR3 DNA is TGCGCCAGCAGCTCGGGACAGGGGCTCTACGAGCAGTACTTC. Translated: CASSSGQGLYEQYF. The entire variable domain, with the rest obtained from reference TRBV5-1 and TRBJ2-7, is as follows: KAGVTQTPRYLIKTRGQQVTLSCSPISGHRSVSWYQQTPGQGLQFLFEYFSETQRNKGNFPGRFSGRQFSNSRSEMNVSTLELGDSALYLCASSSGQGLYEQYFGPGTRLTVT.

This clone has just one count. V usage is TRBV9 and J usage is TRBJ2-7, with D maybe TRBD1 (6 bases). The CDR3 has 13 residues. The germline V gene encodes CDR1 SGDLS and CDR2 YYNGEE. V dropped 3 bases and J dropped 2 bases, with 9 bases sitting between them. CDR3 residues: CASSARGPYEQYF. The CDR3 region has the DNA TGTGCCAGCAGCGCCAGGGGACCCTACGAGCAGTACTTC.

The V gene is TRBV7-9, the J gene TRBJ2-1; TRBD2 agrees at 13 bases. With 5 bases clipped from V and 16 bases from J, the junction kept 17 bases outside the gene matches. The CDR3 runs to 16 residues. In germline, CDR1 is SEHNR, CDR2 FQNEAQ (reference sequence). This chain's CDR3 is CASSRRTSGGPPPIFF. The CDR3 bases are TGTGCCAGCAGCCGAAGGACTAGCGGGGGACCTCCCCCTATTTTCTTC. The whole variable domain, remainder taken from reference TRBV7-9 and TRBJ2-1, is DTGVSQNPRHKITKRGQNVTFRCDPISEHNRLYWYRQTLGQGPEFLTYFQNEAQLEKSRLLSDRFSAERPKGSFSTLEIQRTEQGDSAMYLCASSRRTSGGPPPIFFGPGTRLTVL.

This rearrangement joins TRBV27 to TRBJ2-1; TRBD2 matches 8 bases. The trim removed 2 bases at V and 4 bases at J, leaving 4 bases unmatched. Germline V gene data show CDR1 as MNHEY and CDR2 as SMNVEV (reference sequence). This CDR3 contains 15 residues. CDR3 DNA: TGTGCCAGCAGTTTAATCCCGGGAGGGTACAATGAGCAGTTCTTC. This codes for CASSLIPGGYNEQFF.

V and J are TRBV6-1 and TRBJ2-1, with 7 bases that match TRBD2. This CDR3 has 15 residues. CDR1 and CDR2 from the germline V gene are MNHNS and SASEGT. With 2 bases clipped from V and 2 bases from J, the junction kept 3 bases outside the gene matches. CDR3 in amino acids: CASSETSEAYNEQFF. As DNA, the CDR3 is TGTGCCAGCAGTGAAACTAGCGAGGCCTACAATGAGCAGTTCTTC.

The chain uses TRBV2 and TRBJ2-7, with 9 bases fitting TRBD1. CDR1 is SNHLY and CDR2 is FYNNEI in the germline V gene. After removal of 4 bases from V and 6 bases from J, the junction contained 7 bases not matched to a gene. The CDR3 runs to 14 residues. The CDR3 bases are TGTGCCAGCAGTGTTGGGACAGGGCGGACCGAGCAGTACTTC. It specifies CASSVGTGRTEQYF. Drawing the rest from reference TRBV2 and TRBJ2-7, the complete variable domain is EPEVTQTPSHQVTQMGQEVILRCVPISNHLYFYWYRQILGQKVEFLVSFYNNEISEKSEIFDDQFSVERPDGSNFTLKIRSTKLEDSAMYFCASSVGTGRTEQYFGPGTRLTVT.

This chain's CDR3 is CASSRTLGGGNQPQHF. For the CDR3, the DNA is TGTGCCAGCAGCCGGACTCTAGGGGGAGGCAATCAGCCCCAGCATTTT. The J gene is TRBJ1-5, the V gene TRBV5-8; tentative D call: TRBD1 (6 bases). Germline lookup yields CDR1 SGHTS and CDR2 YDEGEE. Trimming left V 4 bases short and J 2 bases short, with 16 bases between. The CDR3 is 16 amino acids.